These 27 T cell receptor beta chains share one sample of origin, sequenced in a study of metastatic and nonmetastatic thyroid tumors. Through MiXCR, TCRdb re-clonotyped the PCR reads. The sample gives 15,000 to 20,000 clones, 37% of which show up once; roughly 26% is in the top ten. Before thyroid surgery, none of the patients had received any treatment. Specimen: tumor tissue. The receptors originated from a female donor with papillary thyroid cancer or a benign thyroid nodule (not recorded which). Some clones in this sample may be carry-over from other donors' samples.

The CDR3 DNA reads TGTGCCAGCACCCGGGACAGGGACAGCGAGCAGTACTTC. Its translation is CASTRDRDSEQYF. The V call is TRBV6-1, the J call TRBJ2-7; 9 positions agree with TRBD1. Germline CDR1 is MNHNS and CDR2 is SASEGT. This CDR3 region has 13 residues. Losses at the gene ends were 7 bases for V and 6 bases for J; bases not matched to a gene: 7.

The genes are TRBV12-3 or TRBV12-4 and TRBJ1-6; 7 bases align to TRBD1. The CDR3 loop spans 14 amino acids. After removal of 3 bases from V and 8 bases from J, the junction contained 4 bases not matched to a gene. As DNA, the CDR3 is TGTGCCAGCAGTTTCCGCCAGGGGGATTCACCCCTCCACTTT. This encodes CASSFRQGDSPLHF.

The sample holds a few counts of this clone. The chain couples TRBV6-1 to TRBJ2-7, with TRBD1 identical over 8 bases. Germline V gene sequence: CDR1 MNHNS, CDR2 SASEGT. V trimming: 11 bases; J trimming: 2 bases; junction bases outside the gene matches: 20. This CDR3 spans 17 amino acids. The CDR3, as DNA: TGTGCCTGCCGGGTACAGTCAGTGACAGGGGTGGCCTACGAGCAGTACTTC. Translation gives CACRVQSVTGVAYEQYF.

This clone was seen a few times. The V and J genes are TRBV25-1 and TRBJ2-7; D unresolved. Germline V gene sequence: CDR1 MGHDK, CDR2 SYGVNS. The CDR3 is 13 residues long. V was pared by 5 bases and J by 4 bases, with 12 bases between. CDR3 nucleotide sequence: TGTGCCAGCAGTCCTCCCCTCCAATACGAGCAGTACTTC. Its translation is CASSPPLQYEQYF.

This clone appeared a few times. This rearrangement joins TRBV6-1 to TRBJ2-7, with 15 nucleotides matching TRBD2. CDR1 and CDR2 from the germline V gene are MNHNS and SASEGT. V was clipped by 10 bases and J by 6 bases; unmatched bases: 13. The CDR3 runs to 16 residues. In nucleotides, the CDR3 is TGTGCCACAGCTGGGACTAGCGGGAGGAGGGGATTCGAGCAGTACTTC. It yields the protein CATAGTSGRRGFEQYF.

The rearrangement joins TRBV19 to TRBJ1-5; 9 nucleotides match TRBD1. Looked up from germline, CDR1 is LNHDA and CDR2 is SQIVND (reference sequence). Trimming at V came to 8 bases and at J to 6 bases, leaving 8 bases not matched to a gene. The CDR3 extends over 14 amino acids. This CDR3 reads CASRPQGAGQPQHF. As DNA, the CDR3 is TGTGCCAGTCGTCCACAGGGGGCCGGTCAGCCCCAGCATTTT.

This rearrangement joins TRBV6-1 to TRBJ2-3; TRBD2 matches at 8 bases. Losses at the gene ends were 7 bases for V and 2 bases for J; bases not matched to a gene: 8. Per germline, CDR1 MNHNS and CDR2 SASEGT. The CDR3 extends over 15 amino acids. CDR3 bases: TGTGCCAGCACGGGACTAGTTGGGGCCACAGATACGCAGTATTTT. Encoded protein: CASTGLVGATDTQYF.

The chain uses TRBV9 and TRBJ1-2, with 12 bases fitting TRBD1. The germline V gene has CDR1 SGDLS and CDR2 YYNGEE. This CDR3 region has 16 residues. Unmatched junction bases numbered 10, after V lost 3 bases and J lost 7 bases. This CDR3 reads CASSGGTGGGLSGYTF. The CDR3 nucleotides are TGTGCCAGCAGCGGCGGGACAGGGGGCGGATTAAGTGGCTACACCTTC.

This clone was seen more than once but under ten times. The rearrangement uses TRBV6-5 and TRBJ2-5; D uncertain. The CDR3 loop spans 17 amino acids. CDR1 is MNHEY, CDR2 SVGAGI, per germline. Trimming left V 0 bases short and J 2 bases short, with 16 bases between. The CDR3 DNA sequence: TGTGCCAGCAGTTACTCGCCAGTTCCATTGCGTCAAGAGACCCAGTACTTC. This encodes CASSYSPVPLRQETQYF.

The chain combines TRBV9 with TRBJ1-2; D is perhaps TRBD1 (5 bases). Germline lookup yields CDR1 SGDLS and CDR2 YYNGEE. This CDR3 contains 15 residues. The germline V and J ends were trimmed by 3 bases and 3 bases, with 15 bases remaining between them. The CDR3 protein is CASSGAFRGDYGYTF. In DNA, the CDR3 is TGTGCCAGCAGCGGCGCGTTTAGGGGCGACTATGGCTACACCTTC.

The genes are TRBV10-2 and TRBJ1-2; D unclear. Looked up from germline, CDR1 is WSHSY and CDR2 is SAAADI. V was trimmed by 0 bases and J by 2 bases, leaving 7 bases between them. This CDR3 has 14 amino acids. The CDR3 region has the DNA TGCGCCAGCAGTGAGTCGAACGCAAACTATGGCTACACCTTC. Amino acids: CASSESNANYGYTF.

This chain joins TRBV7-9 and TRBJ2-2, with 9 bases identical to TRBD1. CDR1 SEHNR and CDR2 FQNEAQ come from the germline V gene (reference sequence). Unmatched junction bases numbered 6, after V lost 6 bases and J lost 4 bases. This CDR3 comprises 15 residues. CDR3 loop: CASSFGTGRTGELFF. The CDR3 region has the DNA TGTGCCAGCAGTTTCGGGACAGGGCGCACCGGGGAGCTGTTTTTT.

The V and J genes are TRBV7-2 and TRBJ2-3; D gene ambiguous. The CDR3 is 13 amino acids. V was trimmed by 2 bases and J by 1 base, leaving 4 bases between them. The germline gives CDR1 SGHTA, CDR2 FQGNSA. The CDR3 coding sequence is TGTGCCAGCAGCTTACTCCGCACAGATACGCAGTATTTT. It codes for CASSLLRTDTQYF.

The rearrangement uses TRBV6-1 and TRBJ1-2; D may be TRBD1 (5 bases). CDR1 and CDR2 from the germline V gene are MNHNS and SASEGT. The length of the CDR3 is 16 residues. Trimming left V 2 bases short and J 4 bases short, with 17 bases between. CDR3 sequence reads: CASSEHGGGGSYGYTF. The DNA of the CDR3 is TGTGCCAGCAGTGAACACGGGGGAGGCGGGAGCTATGGCTACACCTTC.

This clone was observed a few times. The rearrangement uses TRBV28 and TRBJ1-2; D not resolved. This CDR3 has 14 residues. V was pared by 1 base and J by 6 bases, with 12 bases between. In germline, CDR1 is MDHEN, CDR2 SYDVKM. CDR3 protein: CASSLLDQTHGYTF. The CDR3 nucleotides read TGTGCCAGCAGTTTATTGGACCAGACACATGGCTACACCTTC.

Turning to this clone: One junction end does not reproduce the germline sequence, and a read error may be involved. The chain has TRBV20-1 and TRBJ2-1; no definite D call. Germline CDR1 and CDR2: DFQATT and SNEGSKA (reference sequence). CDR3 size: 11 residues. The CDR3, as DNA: TGCATTGCTAGTTTTTACAATGAGCAGTTCTTC. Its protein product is CIASFYNEQFF.

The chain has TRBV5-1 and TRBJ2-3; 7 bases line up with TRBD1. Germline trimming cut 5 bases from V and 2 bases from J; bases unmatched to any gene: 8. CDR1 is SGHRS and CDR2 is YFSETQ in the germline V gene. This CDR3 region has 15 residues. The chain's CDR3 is CASRITDRTTDTQYF. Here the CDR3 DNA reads TGCGCCAGCAGAATAACGGACAGGACCACAGATACGCAGTATTTT.

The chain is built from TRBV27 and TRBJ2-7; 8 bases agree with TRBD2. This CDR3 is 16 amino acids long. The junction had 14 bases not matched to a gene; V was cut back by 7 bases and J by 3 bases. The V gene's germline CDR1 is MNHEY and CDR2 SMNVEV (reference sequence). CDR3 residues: CASTSRAGTSGYEQYF. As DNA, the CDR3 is TGTGCCAGCACAAGCAGGGCAGGAACTAGCGGCTACGAGCAGTACTTC.

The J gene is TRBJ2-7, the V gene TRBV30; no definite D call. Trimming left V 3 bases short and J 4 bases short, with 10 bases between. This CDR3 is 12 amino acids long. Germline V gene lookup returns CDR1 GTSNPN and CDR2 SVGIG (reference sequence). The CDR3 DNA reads TGTGCCTGGAGGGGTTTATCTTACGAGCAGTACTTC. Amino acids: CAWRGLSYEQYF.

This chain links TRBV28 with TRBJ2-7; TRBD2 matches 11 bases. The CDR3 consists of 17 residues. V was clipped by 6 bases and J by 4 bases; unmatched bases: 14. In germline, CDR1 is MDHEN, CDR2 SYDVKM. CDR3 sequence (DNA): TGTGCCAGCAGCGACCCATTACTAGCGGGAGACGGGTACGAGCAGTACTTC. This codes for CASSDPLLAGDGYEQYF.

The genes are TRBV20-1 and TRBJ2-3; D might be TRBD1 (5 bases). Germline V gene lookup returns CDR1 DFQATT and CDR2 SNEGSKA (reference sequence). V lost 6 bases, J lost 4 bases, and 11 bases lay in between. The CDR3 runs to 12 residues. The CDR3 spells CSAFSGSDTQYF. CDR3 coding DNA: TGCAGTGCATTCTCAGGGTCAGATACGCAGTATTTT.

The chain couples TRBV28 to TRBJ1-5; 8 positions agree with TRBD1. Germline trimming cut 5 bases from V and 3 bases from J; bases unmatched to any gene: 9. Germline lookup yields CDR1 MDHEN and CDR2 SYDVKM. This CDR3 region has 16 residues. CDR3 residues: CASSTRTGRNNQPQHF. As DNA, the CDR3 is TGTGCCAGCAGTACCCGGACAGGGCGAAACAATCAGCCCCAGCATTTT. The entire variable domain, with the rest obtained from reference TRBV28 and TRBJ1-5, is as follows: DVKVTQSSRYLVKRTGEKVFLECVQDMDHENMFWYRQDPGLGLRLIYFSYDVKMKEKGDIPEGYSVSREKKERFSLILESASTNQTSMYLCASSTRTGRNNQPQHFGDGTRLSIL.

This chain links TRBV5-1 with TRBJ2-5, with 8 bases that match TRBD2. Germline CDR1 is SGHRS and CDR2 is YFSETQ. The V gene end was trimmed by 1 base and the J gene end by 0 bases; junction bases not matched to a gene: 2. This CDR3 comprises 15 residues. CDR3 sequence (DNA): TGCGCCAGCAGCTTGTCGGGAGGGTACCAAGAGACCCAGTACTTC. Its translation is CASSLSGGYQETQYF.

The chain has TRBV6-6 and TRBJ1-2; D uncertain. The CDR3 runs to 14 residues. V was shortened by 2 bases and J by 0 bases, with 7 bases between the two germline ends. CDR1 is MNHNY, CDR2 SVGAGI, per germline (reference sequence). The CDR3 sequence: CASSYSESNYGYTF. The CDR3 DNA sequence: TGTGCCAGCAGTTACAGCGAATCTAACTATGGCTACACCTTC.

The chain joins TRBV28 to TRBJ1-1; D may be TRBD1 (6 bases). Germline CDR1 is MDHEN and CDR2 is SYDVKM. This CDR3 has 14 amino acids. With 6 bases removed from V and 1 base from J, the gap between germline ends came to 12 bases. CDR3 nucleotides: TGTGCCAGCAGAGAGACAGGCACGAACACTGAAGCTTTCTTT. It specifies CASRETGTNTEAFF.

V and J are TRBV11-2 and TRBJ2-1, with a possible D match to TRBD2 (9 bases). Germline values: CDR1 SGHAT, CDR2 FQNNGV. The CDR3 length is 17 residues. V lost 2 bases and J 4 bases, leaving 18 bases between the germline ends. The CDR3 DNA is TGTGCCAGCAGCTTACAGGGGGCTAGCGGGGCTTACAATGAGCAGTTCTTC. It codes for CASSLQGASGAYNEQFF.

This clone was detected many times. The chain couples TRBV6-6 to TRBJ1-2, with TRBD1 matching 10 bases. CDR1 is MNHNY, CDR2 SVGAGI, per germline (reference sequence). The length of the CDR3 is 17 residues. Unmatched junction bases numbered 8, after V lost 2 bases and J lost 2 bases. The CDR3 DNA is TGTGCCAGCAGTTACGCCGGGACAGGGGCAGGAAACTATGGCTACACCTTC. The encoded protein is CASSYAGTGAGNYGYTF.